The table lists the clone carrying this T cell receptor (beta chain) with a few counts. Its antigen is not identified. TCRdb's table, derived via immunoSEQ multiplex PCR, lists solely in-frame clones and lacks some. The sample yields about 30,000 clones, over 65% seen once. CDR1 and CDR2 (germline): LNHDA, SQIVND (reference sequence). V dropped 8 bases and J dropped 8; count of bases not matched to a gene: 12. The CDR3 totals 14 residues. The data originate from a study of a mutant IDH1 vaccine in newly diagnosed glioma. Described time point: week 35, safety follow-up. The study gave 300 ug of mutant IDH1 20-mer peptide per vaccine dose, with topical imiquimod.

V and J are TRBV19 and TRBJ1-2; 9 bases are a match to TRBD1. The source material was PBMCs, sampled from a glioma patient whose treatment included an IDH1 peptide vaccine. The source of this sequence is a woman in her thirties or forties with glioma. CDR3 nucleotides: TGTGCCAGTCGGGACAGGGCGGGTGGGGACGGCTACACCTTC. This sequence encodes CASRDRAGGDGYTF.